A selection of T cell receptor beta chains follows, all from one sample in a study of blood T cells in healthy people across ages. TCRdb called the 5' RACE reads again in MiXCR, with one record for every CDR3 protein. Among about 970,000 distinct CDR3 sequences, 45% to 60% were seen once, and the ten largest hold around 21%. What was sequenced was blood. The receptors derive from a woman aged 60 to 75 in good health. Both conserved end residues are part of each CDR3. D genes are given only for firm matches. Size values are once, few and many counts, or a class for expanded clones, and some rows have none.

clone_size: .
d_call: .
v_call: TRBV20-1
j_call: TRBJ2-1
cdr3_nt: TGCAGTGCTAGAGCGGACGGAGATGAGCAGTTCTTC
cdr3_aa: CSARADGDEQFF

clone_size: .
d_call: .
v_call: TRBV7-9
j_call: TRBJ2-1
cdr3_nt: TGTGCCAGCAGCTTAGCGCCGGAGTCGCCCAATGAGCAGTTCTTC
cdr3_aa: CASSLAPESPNEQFF

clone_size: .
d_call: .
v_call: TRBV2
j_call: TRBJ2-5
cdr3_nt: TGTGCCAGCAGTGAAGCGGCCCGGGACCCGTACTTC
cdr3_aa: CASSEAARDPYF

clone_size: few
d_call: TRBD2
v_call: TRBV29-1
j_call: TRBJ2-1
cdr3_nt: TGCAGCGTTGGACTAGCGGCTTACAATGAGCAGTTCTTC
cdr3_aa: CSVGLAAYNEQFF

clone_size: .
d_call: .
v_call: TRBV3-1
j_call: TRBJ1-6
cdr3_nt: TGTGCCAGCAGCCAAGCTGGGGTGCATTCACCCCTCCACTTT
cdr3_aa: CASSQAGVHSPLHF

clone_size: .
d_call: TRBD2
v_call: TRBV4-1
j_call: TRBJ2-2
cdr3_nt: TGCGCCAGCAGCCAAGAGCCCCACGCGGTAAGCGGGGGCCACACCGGGGAGCTGTTTTTT
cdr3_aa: CASSQEPHAVSGGHTGELFF

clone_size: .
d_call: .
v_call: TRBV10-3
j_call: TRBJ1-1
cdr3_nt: TGTGCCATAACCCCCGGCAGGGGTGGTGAAGCTTTCTTT
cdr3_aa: CAITPGRGGEAFF

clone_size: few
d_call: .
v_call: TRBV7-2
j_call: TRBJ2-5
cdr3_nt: TGTGCCAGCAGCCGTGGCCTAGGGTCGGAGACCCAGTACTTC
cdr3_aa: CASSRGLGSETQYF

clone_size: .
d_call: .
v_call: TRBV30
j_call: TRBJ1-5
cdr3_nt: TGTGCCTGGAGTACAGGACTTAGCAATCAGCCCCAGCATTTT
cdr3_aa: CAWSTGLSNQPQHF

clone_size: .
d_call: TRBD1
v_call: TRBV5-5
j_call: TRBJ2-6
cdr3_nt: TGTGCCAGCAGCTGGCAGGGGGCCGACTCTGGGGCCAACGTCCTGACTTTC
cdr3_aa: CASSWQGADSGANVLTF

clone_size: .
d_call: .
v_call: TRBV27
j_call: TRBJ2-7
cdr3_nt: TGTGCCAGCAGTTTAAGGGCCATCGGCGGGCTGGGGGCTTCCTACGAGCAGTACTTC
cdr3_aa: CASSLRAIGGLGASYEQYF

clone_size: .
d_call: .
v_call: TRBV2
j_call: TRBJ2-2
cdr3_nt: TGTGCCAGCAAAGGGTCGCTCAGGGATTTAACCGGGGAGCTGTTTTTT
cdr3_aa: CASKGSLRDLTGELFF

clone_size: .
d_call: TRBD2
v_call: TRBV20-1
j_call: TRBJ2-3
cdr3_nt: TGCAGTGCCATACTAGCGGCTAGCACAGATACGCAGTATTTT
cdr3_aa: CSAILAASTDTQYF

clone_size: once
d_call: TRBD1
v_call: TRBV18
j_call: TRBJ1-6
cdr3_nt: TGTGCCAGCTCACCACAGGGGGCTAATAATTCACCCCTCCACTTT
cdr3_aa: CASSPQGANNSPLHF

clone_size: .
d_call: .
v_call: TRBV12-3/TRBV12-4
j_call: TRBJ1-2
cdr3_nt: TGTGCCAGCACCCCGACAGGAAGGGTTTATGGCTACACCTTC
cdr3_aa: CASTPTGRVYGYTF

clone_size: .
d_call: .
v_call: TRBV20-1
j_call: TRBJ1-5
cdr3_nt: TGCAGTGCTAGAGATCCGGGAGGAGGTAATCAGCCCCAGCATTTT
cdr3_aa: CSARDPGGGNQPQHF